Shown below are 11 T cell receptor beta chains from a single sample sequenced in a study of naive and memory T cell subsets (dated by TCRdb to 2015 to 2018). Using 3' ligation of a UMI-containing oligonucleotide to TCR cDNA, the study laid out a robust and sensitive protocol to amplify, sequence and analyze TCRs. Libraries were made using 5' RACE. Sequencing used an Illumina MiSeq. The ligated cDNA was amplified by four rounds of PCR, in which nested alpha and beta constant region primers were used together with the SP2 primer. TCRdb reran the public reads through fastp at Q25 and MiXCR, keeping productive beta chains. Rows are combined by CDR3 protein, so each entry shows the most common genes and DNA. The sample profile shows around 48,000 distinct CDR3 sequences; approximately 4.5% of them were found once. The ten largest make up around 0.8% of the sample. Receptors originate from a female donor in good health.

Many counts were recorded for this clonotype. The chain uses TRBV6-6 and TRBJ2-1, with 7 bases that match TRBD1. The germline CDR1 and CDR2 sequences are MNHNY and SVGAGI (reference sequence). The CDR3 consists of 14 residues. Germline trimming cut 7 bases from V and 5 bases from J; bases unmatched to any gene: 8. The chain's CDR3 is CASKGAGADNEQFF. As DNA, the CDR3 is TGTGCCAGCAAGGGGGCAGGGGCAGACAATGAGCAGTTCTTC.

The rearrangement links TRBV7-8 to TRBJ2-7, with TRBD1 identical over 7 bases. The CDR3 is made up of 17 amino acids. Germline V gene sequence: CDR1 SGHVS, CDR2 FQNEAQ. The J segment lost 0 bases and the V segment lost 5 bases, leaving 13 bases of the junction unmatched. The CDR3 reads CASSPRQGNPRSYEQYF. CDR3 nucleotide sequence: TGTGCCAGCAGCCCAAGACAGGGTAATCCCCGCTCCTACGAGCAGTACTTC.

The sample holds many counts of this clonotype. This chain links TRBV12-3 or TRBV12-4 with TRBJ1-1, with D hard to call. Trimming took 2 bases from V and 1 from J, leaving 5 bases between them. This CDR3 contains 13 residues. The CDR3, as DNA: TGTGCCAGCAGTTTAAGAGAGAACACTGAAGCTTTCTTT. Amino acids: CASSLRENTEAFF.

This clonotype was detected ten times or more. CDR3 sequence (DNA): TGTGCCAGCAGCTTAGCCAGCGGGATATACGAGCAGTACTTC. It yields the protein CASSLASGIYEQYF. The rearrangement links TRBV13 to TRBJ2-7, with 7 bases that match TRBD2. Looked up from germline, CDR1 is PRHDT and CDR2 is FYEKMQ (reference sequence). V shed 1 base and J 4 bases; nucleotides not matched to a gene: 4. CDR3 length: 14 amino acids.

This clonotype was counted at least ten times. V and J are TRBV7-9 and TRBJ1-2; possible D gene TRBD1, 5 bases. V lost 6 bases to trimming and J lost 0 bases, with 14 bases between them. Germline-derived CDR1 and CDR2 are SEHNR and FQNEAQ (reference sequence). This CDR3 contains 15 residues. The CDR3 loop is CASSPLRDPNYGYTF. CDR3 nucleotides: TGTGCCAGCAGTCCCCTCCGGGACCCTAACTATGGCTACACCTTC. The whole variable domain, remainder taken from reference TRBV7-9 and TRBJ1-2, is DTGVSQNPRHKITKRGQNVTFRCDPISEHNRLYWYRQTLGQGPEFLTYFQNEAQLEKSRLLSDRFSAERPKGSFSTLEIQRTEQGDSAMYLCASSPLRDPNYGYTFGSGTRLTVV.

This clonotype was seen at least ten times. The chain is built from TRBV6-2 or TRBV6-3 and TRBJ1-1; D not certain. Germline assignment: CDR1 MNHEY and CDR2 SVGEGT. The CDR3 consists of 14 residues. With 4 bases removed from V and 3 bases from J, the gap between germline ends came to 12 bases. The CDR3 DNA is TGTGCCAGCAGTTTGAATCTTTTCGACACTGAAGCTTTCTTT. Its protein product is CASSLNLFDTEAFF.

The chain carries TRBV28 and TRBJ1-2; D is ambiguous. The V end was cut by 5 bases, the J end by 7 bases, with 20 bases between. Germline CDR1 and CDR2: MDHEN and SYDVKM. The CDR3 sequence is 15 residues long. CDR3 region: CASSPGGGMAIGYTF. The CDR3 bases are TGTGCCAGCAGTCCCGGAGGAGGGATGGCTATTGGCTACACCTTC.

This clonotype was seen many times. The chain recombines TRBV6-6 with TRBJ2-1; 7 nucleotides align to TRBD1. CDR3 size: 15 residues. Germline trimming cut 5 bases from V and 4 bases from J; bases unmatched to any gene: 8. CDR1 and CDR2 (germline): MNHNY, SVGAGI (reference sequence). The CDR3 coding sequence is TGTGCCAGCAGTCCCGGGACAGTAGATTACAATGAGCAGTTCTTC. Protein: CASSPGTVDYNEQFF.

There are many counts of this clonotype. The rearrangement links TRBV5-8 to TRBJ2-2; perhaps TRBD1 as D (5 bases). Germline loops: CDR1 SGHTS, CDR2 YDEGEE. The V end lost 2 bases, the J end lost 0 bases, and 8 bases lay between the germline ends. The CDR3 is 15 residues long. The CDR3 DNA follows: TGTGCCAGCAGCTTTAGGGGTACGAACACCGGGGAGCTGTTTTTT. This sequence encodes CASSFRGTNTGELFF.

This chain joins TRBV27 and TRBJ1-1; D uncertain. CDR1 MNHEY and CDR2 SMNVEV come from the germline V gene (reference sequence). Trimming took off 3 bases at V and 7 bases at J, with 12 bases between the two ends. There are 13 residues in the CDR3. The CDR3, as DNA: TGTGCCAGCAGTTTCCAGACCGGCCTTGAAGCTTTCTTT. Its translation is CASSFQTGLEAFF.

This clonotype was recorded at least ten times. The J gene is TRBJ2-5, the V gene TRBV6-5, with D perhaps given as TRBD1 or TRBD2 (5 bases each). Trimming left V 7 bases short and J 9 bases short, with 24 bases between. CDR1 is MNHEY, CDR2 SVGAGI, per germline. The CDR3 covers 15 residues. The CDR3 loop reads CASKGPTGTRGAQYF. Written as DNA, the CDR3 is TGTGCCAGCAAGGGGCCCACGGGTACAAGAGGGGCCCAGTACTTC.